The sequence of this T cell receptor (beta chain) was determined in a study of memory B cells and T cells in multiple sclerosis (dated by TCRdb to 2016 to 2018). Study-level background: In multiple sclerosis patients, the study set the TCR beta repertoires of autoproliferating peripheral T cells against those of T cells infiltrating brain lesions. Two multiple sclerosis patients, for whom either brain lesions at autopsy or brain-infiltrating cells from biopsy were available, were included in TCR sequencing. Broad study findings and their caveats: Because clone-set sizes differed between compartments, counts of shared clonotypes were influenced and normalization was required.

Using the immunoSEQ Platform, TCRbeta CDR3 regions were amplified from extracted genomic DNA. The immunoSEQ assay used multiplex PCR together with high-throughput sequencing and a bioinformatics pipeline from the vendor. The authors' pipeline ran thus. Non-productive sequences and CDR3s under 4 amino acids long were removed, and the clonotype frequencies in each sample were recalculated. In immunoSEQ Analyzer 2.0, shared clonotypes were identified as identical CDR3 amino acid, V gene and J gene sequences. To normalize repertoire overlap, the number of shared clonotypes was divided by the product of the two clone-set sizes and multiplied by 1000 to give arbitrary units. As stored in TCRdb, this immuneACCESS dataset retains in-frame rearrangements with V and J assigned. A fraction of the clones does not appear; measured against another copy, unresolved V genes explain less than half of the discrepancy, and the remainder lacks a known reason. The D gene and trimming were derived from the DNA, and the V and J assignments and clone size from that table. The sample table shows roughly 30,000 clones, and about 82% are seen once. The ten largest clonotypes hold roughly 3% of the sample.

This clone was seen a handful of times. Its target antigen remains unknown. No base quality values were provided; no much bigger clone lies one nucleotide off. After stimulus-free culture of CFSE-labeled PBMCs, the autoproliferating (CFSEdim) and non-proliferating (CFSEhi) T cell fractions were sequenced separately. A total of 5x10^7 CFSE-labeled PBMCs were cultured for 7 days without stimulus, and replicate wells were then pooled. Labeling of PBMCs used around 0.5 uM CFSE, and the cells were then grown in serum-free AIM-V medium with no exogenous stimuli added. PBMCs were obtained by Ficoll density gradient centrifugation and kept cryopreserved until use. Using a FACSAria III, live 7-AAD-negative cells were sorted, then washed with PBS and stored frozen at -80 degrees C as dry pellets. The sample consisted of PBMCs from blood kept in culture. The sequence derives from a human donor with multiple sclerosis.

The DNA reads as follows: TGTGCCAGCAGCCAGACAGTCAGTGAGCAGTTCTTC. This translates into CASSQTVSEQFF. This sequence uses TRBV14 and TRBJ2-1; 5 matching bases give a weak D call of TRBD1. V is pared back by 3 bases and J by 9 bases, with 9 bases lying between the germline termini. Including the terminal cysteine and phenylalanine, the CDR3 comprises 12 residues. Only the CDR3 DNA stays, 36 bases, in frame from base 1. CDR1 SGHDN and CDR2 FVKESK are derived from the germline V gene. Beyond the CDR3, the reference TRBV14 and TRBJ2-1 genes provide the residues; the full variable domain reads: EAGVTQFPSHSVIEKGQTVTLRCDPISGHDNLYWYRRVMGKEIKFLLHFVKESKQDESGMPNNRFLAERTGGTYSTLKVQPAELEDSGVYFCASSQTVSEQFFGPGTRLTVL.